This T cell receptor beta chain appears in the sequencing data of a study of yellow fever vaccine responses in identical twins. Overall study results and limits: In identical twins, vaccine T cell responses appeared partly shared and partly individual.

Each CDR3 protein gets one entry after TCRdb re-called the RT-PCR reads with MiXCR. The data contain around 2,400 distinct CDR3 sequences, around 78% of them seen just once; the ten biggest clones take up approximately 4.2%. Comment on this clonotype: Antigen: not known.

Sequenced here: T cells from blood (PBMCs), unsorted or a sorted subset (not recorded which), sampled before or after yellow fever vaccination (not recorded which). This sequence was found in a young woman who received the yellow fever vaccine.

CDR3 region: CASSSGQTHTGELFF. The CDR3 DNA sequence: TGTGCCAGCAGTTCGGGACAGACACACACCGGGGAGCTGTTTTTT. J is TRBJ2-2 and V is TRBV28; TRBD1 aligns across 7 bases. The CDR3 totals 15 residues. Germline CDR1 reads MDHEN; CDR2 reads SYDVKM. The V gene end was trimmed by 4 bases and the J gene end by 3 bases; junction bases not matched to a gene: 5.